This TCR beta chain is drawn from a study of radiotherapy plus CTLA-4 blockade in lung cancer. There are 15 residues in the CDR3. V was shortened by 1 base and J by 2 bases, with 9 bases between the two germline ends. From germline, CDR1 is SGHRS and CDR2 YFSETQ. Clones were read by immunoSEQ multiplex PCR, and TCRdb kept only the in-frame ones, dropping some. The sample contains 25,000 to 35,000 clones, roughly 70% of which appear only once. This specimen was peripheral blood, taken from a patient treated with radiotherapy plus ipilimumab. The receptor was isolated from a human donor with non-small cell lung cancer whose response to radiotherapy plus ipilimumab could not be evaluated. The chain links TRBV5-1 to TRBJ1-4; D not resolved. In DNA, the CDR3 is TGCGCCAGCAGCTTGTGGAGTTGGACTAATGAAAAACTGTTTTTT. The encoded protein is CASSLWSWTNEKLFF.